The 10 T cell receptor beta chains reported below all come from one sample, sequenced in a study of blood T cells in healthy people across ages. The second PCR ran roughly 6 to 11 cycles with a sample-barcoded 5' primer and J-beta primers. TCRdb re-derived calls from the 5' RACE reads in MiXCR, one entry per CDR3 protein. The sample has around 870,000 distinct CDR3 sequences; less than 35% are singletons. The sample was blood. These receptors were taken from a woman older than 75 in good health.

This clonotype showed up many times. The rearrangement uses TRBV20-1 and TRBJ2-7; TRBD1 matches 10 bases. The junction had 6 bases not matched to a gene; V was cut back by 5 bases and J by 5 bases. The CDR3 has 13 amino acids. Germline V gene data show CDR1 as DFQATT and CDR2 as SNEGSKA (reference sequence). The CDR3: CSAADRGINEQYF. The CDR3 DNA reads as TGCAGTGCTGCGGACAGGGGGATCAACGAGCAGTACTTC.

This clonotype has more than one count but fewer than ten. V and J are TRBV30 and TRBJ2-3; D assignment may be TRBD1 or TRBD2 (6 bases each). The CDR3 has 14 residues. V was cut by 8 bases and J by 2 bases, with 17 bases left in between. Germline V gene lookup returns CDR1 GTSNPN and CDR2 SVGIG (reference sequence). CDR3 sequence reads: CAGRVSGATDTQYF. The CDR3, as DNA: TGTGCCGGAAGGGTATCGGGGGCCACAGATACGCAGTATTTT.

This clonotype was recorded a few times. The chain combines TRBV11-2 with TRBJ2-5; no definite D call. From germline, CDR1 is SGHAT and CDR2 FQNNGV. The ends were cut back, 2 bases at V and 9 bases at J, with 22 bases in the middle. This CDR3 spans 16 amino acids. The CDR3, as DNA: TGTGCCAGCAGCTTACAGGCCCTTGTAGTGAGTGAGGCCCAGTACTTC. This gives the protein CASSLQALVVSEAQYF.

This clonotype occurred many times. CDR3 coding DNA: TGTGCCAGCTCCCCACACAAAGGCACGGATAGCACAGATACGCAGTATTTT. Translated: CASSPHKGTDSTDTQYF. This chain joins TRBV25-1 and TRBJ2-3; D call uncertain. The CDR3 totals 17 residues. V was trimmed by 8 bases and J by 0 bases, leaving 21 bases between them. Germline V lookup: CDR1 MGHDK, CDR2 SYGVNS.

Turning to this clonotype: Being one base from a much bigger clone, this may be a read error. The CDR3 sequence: CASVTGTSGLQETQYF. The DNA of the CDR3 is TGTGCCAGCGTTACCGGGACTAGCGGACTTCAAGAGACCCAGTACTTC. V gene TRBV6-2 or TRBV6-3 combines with J gene TRBJ2-5; 11 positions agree with TRBD2. Germline assignment: CDR1 MNHEY and CDR2 SVGEGT. CDR3 length: 16 amino acids. Unmatched junction bases numbered 10, after V lost 8 bases and J lost 2 bases.

The V gene is TRBV2, the J gene TRBJ1-1; 10 bases match TRBD1. The CDR3 contains 15 residues. V was pared by 3 bases and J by 7 bases, with 8 bases of the junction left unmatched. The germline CDR1 and CDR2 sequences are SNHLY and FYNNEI. The CDR3 nucleotides read TGTGCCAGCAGTGAGAATAGACAGGGGGCCGATGAAGCTTTCTTT. Translating gives CASSENRQGADEAFF.

The rearrangement joins TRBV6-2 or TRBV6-3 to TRBJ2-7; D is unclear. The V and J ends lost 2 bases and 3 bases respectively, with 8 bases between them. This CDR3 spans 13 amino acids. Per the germline V gene, CDR1 is MNHEY and CDR2 is SVGEGT. The CDR3 reads CASSYIGYYEQYF. Here the CDR3 DNA reads TGTGCCAGCAGTTACATCGGATACTACGAGCAGTACTTC.

The V gene is TRBV5-1, the J gene TRBJ2-1, with D tentatively TRBD1 or TRBD2 (5 bases each). The V gene lost 4 bases and the J gene lost 2 bases, with 13 bases spanning the gap. CDR3 length equals 15 residues. CDR1 and CDR2 from the germline V gene are SGHRS and YFSETQ. CDR3: CASSKGRGAYNEQFF. CDR3 nucleotides: TGCGCCAGCAGCAAGGGACGAGGCGCCTACAATGAGCAGTTCTTC.

In the case of this clonotype: It is unclear where the CDR3 begins or ends on the DNA, so no DNA is shown, and the CDR3 is as TCRdb lists it. This chain uses TRBV7-2 with TRBJ2-6; the table's D call of TRBD1 was not tested on the DNA. Germline V gene lookup returns CDR1 SGHTA and CDR2 FQGNSA. From its first to its last residue, the CDR3 has 15 amino acids. CDR3 sequence reads: CASSPWGFGANVRTF.

V gene TRBV30 combines with J gene TRBJ2-3; weak D call: TRBD2 (6 bases). The V end lost 0 bases, the J end lost 1 base, and 11 bases lay between the germline ends. CDR1 and CDR2 from the germline V gene are GTSNPN and SVGIG (reference sequence). CDR3 length: 15 residues. DNA of the CDR3: TGTGCCTGGAGTGTACGGGGGTCCGGCACAGATACGCAGTATTTT. Translation gives CAWSVRGSGTDTQYF.